This T cell receptor beta chain derives from a study of shared clonotypes between healthy human individuals. The wider study: Per donor, three plates held CD4 naive cells, three held CD4 memory, two held CD8 naive and one held CD8 memory.

The CDR3 has 16 residues. Trimming stripped 4 bases from V and 1 base from J, with 13 bases between. Germline assignment: CDR1 KGHSH and CDR2 LQKENI. On this clone: The antigen is not known.

Measured with immunoSEQ multiplex PCR; TCRdb has only the in-frame clones, and not every one. The sample carries about 2 million clones, 85% to 95% recorded once. Overall study results and limits: Represented diversity, genetic and exposure-history alike, was limited by few donors. The authors expected sequencing depth to affect clonotype sharing among donors.

Sequenced material: naive CD4+ T cells sorted from blood. Documented subset: CD45RA+ positively selected. The TCR sequence derives from a man aged 18 to 30 in good health. This chain connects TRBV18 to TRBJ2-2, with D unresolved. CDR3 sequence: CASSLRFNKNTGELFF. The CDR3 DNA follows: TGTGCCAGCTCACTTCGTTTTAACAAGAACACCGGGGAGCTGTTTTTT.